This TCR beta chain comes out of a study of OX40 agonist ivuxolimab in advanced cancers. Turning to the study itself: Each dose-escalation patient presented with hepatocellular carcinoma, melanoma, renal cell or head and neck cancer. General study findings and limits: Expanded peripheral T-cell antigen specificity went undetermined.

Prior autoimmune disease or systemic immunosuppression barred patients. The CDR3 has 14 residues. The V and J ends lost 6 bases and 7 bases respectively, with 16 bases between them. CDR1 and CDR2 from the germline V gene are MNHNS and SASEGT. With respect to this clone: The antigen is not known.

Clones were sequenced by immunoSEQ multiplex PCR, and TCRdb holds only the in-frame ones, with some missing. Of some 97,000 clones listed, just over 90% were seen once; the top ten hold more than 0.25%. The sample was CD4+ or CD8+ T cells sorted from blood, taken in a trial of the OX40 agonist ivuxolimab. This receptor was obtained from an adult with an advanced solid tumor such as melanoma, head and neck, liver or kidney cancer. The V and J genes are TRBV6-1 and TRBJ1-5; possible D gene TRBD1, 6 bases. The CDR3 is CASRETSGGQPQHF. CDR3 DNA: TGTGCCAGCAGGGAAACGTCGGGGGGCCAGCCCCAGCATTTT.